This entry describes one T cell receptor (beta chain). V gave up 2 bases and J gave up 2 bases, with 13 bases separating them. From germline, CDR1 is MNHEY and CDR2 SVGAGI. The CDR3 consists of 15 residues. Measured with immunoSEQ multiplex PCR; TCRdb has only the in-frame clones, and not every one. Of 80,000 to 100,000 clones listed, around three quarters were seen once; the top ten hold roughly 8.2%. This specimen belongs to a study of blood T cell repertoires in COVID-19. Study information: In each case, the material was cDNA or gDNA derived from T cells, B-cell-depleted T cells, or PBMCs.

This TCR derives from a man in his fifties or sixties who had recovered from COVID-19. The V gene is TRBV6-5, the J gene TRBJ2-7; D may be TRBD2 (5 bases). The sample was peripheral blood. CDR3 region: CASSYRWTGTYEQYF. CDR3 nucleotides: TGTGCCAGCAGTTACCGTTGGACGGGGACCTACGAGCAGTACTTC.